This TCR beta chain was captured in a study of cytotoxic CD8 clonotypes in ibrutinib-treated CLL. V lost 6 bases, J lost 3 bases, and 23 bases lay in between. The CDR3 has 17 amino acids. Per germline, CDR1 KGHSH and CDR2 LQKENI. This clone is a singleton in its sample. TCRdb's copy holds only in-frame clones and misses some; the assay was immunoSEQ multiplex PCR. The table includes approximately 170,000 clones, about 88% detected once. This sequence joins TRBV18 and TRBJ1-1; D is possibly TRBD1 (5 bases). This specimen consisted of PBMCs, obtained at disease progression, from a patient treated with ibrutinib. The TCR was taken from a human donor with chronic lymphocytic leukemia. The chain's CDR3 is CASSKTPDKGRDTEAFF. The CDR3 DNA is TGTGCCAGCTCCAAAACCCCGGACAAGGGAAGGGACACTGAAGCTTTCTTT.